Following are 32 T cell receptor beta chains from one sample sequenced in a study of Graves' ophthalmopathy and Graves' hyperthyroidism. Amplification targeted the TCR beta CDR3 regions, with RNA transcripts as the source material. The authors performed first-round RT-PCR with HTBI primers and then a second-round multiplex PCR. TCRdb reprocessed the multiplex PCR reads with MiXCR, giving one entry per CDR3 protein. The sample gives around 1.1 million distinct CDR3 sequences, 35% to 40% of which show up once; roughly 11% is in the top ten. The specimen was peripheral blood or thyroid tissue (not recorded which). The receptors were gathered from an adult man with Graves' hyperthyroidism.

The chain combines TRBV18 with TRBJ1-1; TRBD1 agrees at 8 bases. This CDR3 comprises 15 residues. From germline, CDR1 is KGHSH and CDR2 LQKENI. The junction had 6 bases not matched to a gene; V was cut back by 2 bases and J by 4 bases. CDR3 region: CASSPLGDRGTEAFF. As DNA, the CDR3 is TGTGCCAGCTCACCATTAGGAGACAGGGGCACTGAAGCTTTCTTT.

This clonotype was seen at least ten times. This sequence joins TRBV11-2 and TRBJ2-5; D unresolved. In germline, CDR1 is SGHAT, CDR2 FQNNGV. V was shortened by 5 bases and J by 7 bases, with 8 bases between the two germline ends. The CDR3 sequence is 11 residues long. The CDR3 coding sequence is TGTGCCAGCAGCGCGACGGGGACCCAGTACTTC. Translation: CASSATGTQYF.

A word on this clonotype: A read error may explain this, as a much larger clone is one base away. V gene TRBV20-1 combines with J gene TRBJ1-5; unclear D gene. The CDR3 sequence is 12 residues long. Germline assignment: CDR1 DFQATT and CDR2 SNEGSKA (reference sequence). The DNA for the CDR3 is TGCAGTACTAGGGTTAATAATCAGCCCCAGCATTTT. Encoded protein: CSTRVNNQPQHF.

Only one count was recorded for this clonotype. This chain connects TRBV20-1 to TRBJ1-4; no reliable D call. Germline assignment: CDR1 DFQATT and CDR2 SNEGSKA (reference sequence). The CDR3 length is 13 residues. Trimming cost V 4 bases and J 8 bases, with 14 bases left between them. This CDR3 reads CSANPRLGEKLFF. Here the CDR3 DNA reads TGCAGTGCTAATCCGAGATTGGGGGAAAAACTGTTTTTT.

This clonotype was counted a few times. V is TRBV6-2 or TRBV6-3 and J is TRBJ1-5; D is possibly TRBD1 (5 bases). The length of the CDR3 is 16 residues. Trimming pared 4 bases from V and 3 bases from J, leaving 16 bases between. Germline V gives CDR1 MNHEY, CDR2 SVGEGT. CDR3 loop: CASSWAIGAPNQPQHF. CDR3 DNA sequence: TGTGCCAGCAGTTGGGCCATAGGGGCCCCCAATCAGCCCCAGCATTTT.

Concerning this clonotype: A single base separates this from a much larger clone, so it may be a read error. The V and J genes are TRBV5-8 and TRBJ2-2; the match to TRBD1 covers 7 bases. Trimming at V came to 0 bases and at J to 4 bases, leaving 3 bases not matched to a gene. This CDR3 region has 15 residues. The V gene's germline CDR1 is SGHTS and CDR2 YDEGEE. CDR3 sequence: CASSLDRGVTGELFF. CDR3 bases: TGTGCCAGCAGCTTGGACAGGGGAGTCACCGGGGAGCTGTTTTTT. Together with reference TRBV5-8 and TRBJ2-2, the CDR3 gives the full variable domain: EAGVTQSPTHLIKTRGQQATLRCSPISGHTSVYWYQQALGLGLQFLLWYDEGEERNRGNFPPRFSGRQFPNYSSELNVNALELEDSALYLCASSLDRGVTGELFFGEGSRLTVL.

The chain is built from TRBV7-3 and TRBJ1-5; no reliable D call. Between the trimmed V and J ends, which lost 4 bases and 1 base, there was a span of 14 bases. The germline V gene encodes CDR1 SGHTA and CDR2 FQGTGA. CDR3 length: 16 residues. CDR3 sequence: CASSYGPLYSNQPQHF. The CDR3 bases are TGTGCCAGCAGCTACGGACCCCTGTACAGCAATCAGCCCCAGCATTTT.

The gene calls are TRBV5-5 and TRBJ2-7; D might be TRBD1 (5 bases). The V and J ends lost 6 bases and 0 bases respectively, with 13 bases between them. This CDR3 has 14 amino acids. Germline CDR1 is SGHKS and CDR2 is YYEKEE (reference sequence). In nucleotides, the CDR3 is TGTGCCAGCACCCCCGACAGCCGCTCCTACGAGCAGTACTTC. Amino acids: CASTPDSRSYEQYF.

This clonotype turned up a few times. This sequence joins TRBV29-1 and TRBJ1-1; TRBD1 is a possible D gene (5 bases). The CDR3 totals 13 residues. V was trimmed by 5 bases and J by 1 base, leaving 11 bases between them. Germline assignment: CDR1 SQVTM and CDR2 ANQGSEA. The DNA of the CDR3 is TGCAGCGTTTGGGGGGATACGAACACTGAAGCTTTCTTT. Its protein is CSVWGDTNTEAFF.

The J gene is TRBJ2-5, the V gene TRBV6-2 or TRBV6-3; possible D gene TRBD2, 6 bases. The CDR3 totals 16 residues. Trimming removed 2 bases from V and 5 bases from J, with 18 bases in between. Germline V gene lookup returns CDR1 MNHEY and CDR2 SVGEGT. CDR3 amino acids: CASSYPITGSPETQYF. The CDR3 DNA follows: TGTGCCAGCAGTTACCCAATAACCGGGAGTCCGGAGACCCAGTACTTC.

Note on this clonotype: This sequence may be a read error, since a much larger clone differs from it by one base. The J gene is TRBJ1-2, the V gene TRBV19; D may be TRBD1 (5 bases). Trimming left V 9 bases short and J 3 bases short, with 23 bases between. The CDR3 is 16 residues long. Germline lookup yields CDR1 LNHDA and CDR2 SQIVND (reference sequence). The CDR3 DNA is TGTGCCAGCGGCCCGGGACCTCCAAATTCTGACTATGGCTACACCTTC. Translation: CASGPGPPNSDYGYTF.

In its sample, this clonotype was seen many times. The rearrangement links TRBV27 to TRBJ2-7; D uncertain. The CDR3 consists of 13 residues. From germline, CDR1 is MNHEY and CDR2 SMNVEV (reference sequence). V gave up 5 bases and J gave up 3 bases, with 11 bases separating them. CDR3 loop: CASSATAYYEQYF. The DNA for the CDR3 is TGTGCCAGCAGTGCTACAGCGTACTACGAGCAGTACTTC.

On this clonotype itself: One base away lies a much larger clone, so this may be a sequencing read error. The V gene is TRBV7-9, the J gene TRBJ2-7; possibly TRBD1 for D (5 bases). The CDR3 has 12 residues. Germline-derived CDR1 and CDR2 are SEHNR and FQNEAQ (reference sequence). The CDR3 DNA is TGTGCCAACAGCTCGAGACAGTACGAGCAGTACTTC. Protein: CANSSRQYEQYF.

V usage is TRBV10-2 and J usage is TRBJ1-5, with D perhaps matching TRBD1 (5 bases). In germline, CDR1 is WSHSY, CDR2 SAAADI. V was shortened by 3 bases and J by 6 bases, with 15 bases between the two germline ends. This CDR3 is 15 amino acids long. The CDR3: CASSEQRQGRQPQHF. The CDR3 DNA reads TGCGCCAGCAGTGAACAAAGGCAGGGTCGTCAGCCCCAGCATTTT.

The sample holds many counts of this clonotype. The chain has TRBV10-3 and TRBJ2-5, with D unclear. This CDR3 has 12 residues. The germline V gene encodes CDR1 ENHRY and CDR2 SYGVKD. V was shortened by 5 bases and J by 0 bases, with 4 bases between the two germline ends. The CDR3 DNA reads as TGTGCCATCAGTCGGGACCAAGAGACCCAGTACTTC. This translates into CAISRDQETQYF.

This clonotype was picked up a small number of times. DNA for the CDR3: TGCGCCAGCAGCCAAGGCACCGGGACAGGGGACTACGAGCAGTACTTC. Its translation: CASSQGTGTGDYEQYF. The chain is built from TRBV4-3 and TRBJ2-7, with TRBD1 matching 10 bases. The CDR3 spans 16 residues. Trimming cost V 1 base and J 3 bases; bases outside gene matches: 6. Germline lookup yields CDR1 LGHNA and CDR2 YSLEER.

About this clonotype itself: This could be a read error, since a much larger clone is one nucleotide away. V gene TRBV20-1 combines with J gene TRBJ2-5, with D possibly TRBD2 on 6 matching bases. In germline, CDR1 is DFQATT, CDR2 SNEGSKA (reference sequence). V lost 4 bases and J 7 bases, leaving 10 bases between the germline ends. The CDR3 contains 11 residues. The CDR3 nucleotides are TGCAGTGCTAAGGACTACTCGACCCAGTACTTC. It translates to CSAKDYSTQYF.

A remark on this clonotype: Possible read error: a much larger clone is one base away. The chain recombines TRBV7-2 with TRBJ2-7; perhaps TRBD1 as D (5 bases). V was trimmed by 5 bases and J by 0 bases, leaving 8 bases between them. This CDR3 region has 13 residues. The germline CDR1 and CDR2 sequences are SGHTA and FQGNSA. CDR3 sequence reads: CASSMDNSYEQYF. In DNA, the CDR3 is TGTGCCAGCAGCATGGACAACTCCTACGAGCAGTACTTC.

This clonotype turned up a few times. The rearrangement links TRBV27 to TRBJ2-7; D call uncertain. Trimming cost V 3 bases and J 3 bases, with 9 bases left between them. This CDR3 has 13 amino acids. In germline, CDR1 is MNHEY, CDR2 SMNVEV (reference sequence). Here the CDR3 DNA reads TGTGCCAGCAGTTTCGCAGGTAACTACGAGCAGTACTTC. Its translation: CASSFAGNYEQYF.

This clonotype has just a few counts. CDR3 in DNA: TGTGCCAGCAGTTACTCGAAGGGCCCCTACGAGCAGTACTTC. This gives the protein CASSYSKGPYEQYF. The rearrangement uses TRBV6-5 and TRBJ2-7; D call uncertain. The germline V and J ends were trimmed by 0 bases and 2 bases, with 8 bases remaining between them. Germline CDR1 reads MNHEY; CDR2 reads SVGAGI. CDR3 length: 14 residues.

This clonotype was observed a few times. The V call is TRBV6-5, the J call TRBJ2-5, with D possibly matching TRBD1 (6 bases). CDR3 length: 15 residues. Trimming took 6 bases from V and 6 from J, leaving 20 bases between them. The germline V gene has CDR1 MNHEY and CDR2 SVGAGI. This CDR3 reads CASSAQGPERKTQYF. As DNA, the CDR3 is TGTGCCAGCAGCGCCCAGGGGCCGGAAAGGAAGACCCAGTACTTC.

The genes are TRBV10-3 and TRBJ2-7; no definite D call. This CDR3 has 16 residues. The germline V gene has CDR1 ENHRY and CDR2 SYGVKD. Trimming removed 9 bases at V and 0 bases at J, with 21 bases between. CDR3 nucleotide sequence: TGTGCCATTTGGAGCCTAAATTGGAGCTACTCCTACGAGCAGTACTTC. Its translation is CAIWSLNWSYSYEQYF.

The genes are TRBV12-3 or TRBV12-4 and TRBJ2-2, with D possibly being TRBD1 or TRBD2 (5 bases each). The CDR3 contains 14 residues. The V gene lost 3 bases and the J gene lost 5 bases, with 10 bases spanning the gap. The CDR3 sequence: CASSFGGQTGELFF. CDR3 bases: TGTGCCAGCAGTTTTGGGGGTCAGACCGGGGAGCTGTTTTTT.

The chain is built from TRBV6-5 and TRBJ2-7, with D unresolved. The germline V gene encodes CDR1 MNHEY and CDR2 SVGAGI. Trimming removed 10 bases at V and 3 bases at J, with 10 bases between. The CDR3 consists of 11 residues. For the CDR3, the DNA is TGTGCCACCATATCAGGCTACGAGCAGTACTTC. It specifies CATISGYEQYF.

V usage is TRBV10-3 and J usage is TRBJ2-7, with a weak D call TRBD2 (5 bases). The CDR3 loop spans 12 amino acids. Germline lookup yields CDR1 ENHRY and CDR2 SYGVKD. The V end lost 5 bases, the J end lost 5 bases, and 10 bases lay between the germline ends. CDR3 region: CAISRLANEQYF. CDR3 sequence (DNA): TGTGCCATCAGTCGGCTAGCCAACGAGCAGTACTTC.

This clonotype was observed a handful of times. This rearrangement joins TRBV19 to TRBJ1-1; D ambiguous. The CDR3 contains 12 residues. The germline V gene has CDR1 LNHDA and CDR2 SQIVND (reference sequence). V was clipped by 8 bases and J by 1 base, with 8 bases between them. The CDR3 sequence is CASHDGNTEAFF. The CDR3 nucleotides read TGTGCCAGTCATGACGGGAACACTGAAGCTTTCTTT.

The table lists this clonotype with many counts. V is TRBV7-8 and J is TRBJ1-5; D is uncertain. V lost 5 bases to trimming and J lost 0 bases, with 20 bases between them. The germline gives CDR1 SGHVS, CDR2 FQNEAQ. The CDR3 is 18 amino acids. CDR3 DNA sequence: TGTGCCAGCAGCCCCGCTCCAAGGGCCTTACGTAGCAATCAGCCCCAGCATTTT. This sequence encodes CASSPAPRALRSNQPQHF.

This clonotype appeared a few times. The chain uses TRBV4-1 and TRBJ1-1; 7 bases line up with TRBD1. Germline V gene sequence: CDR1 MGHRA, CDR2 YSYEKL. CDR3 length: 14 residues. The V and J ends lost 4 bases and 6 bases, in that order; junction bases with no gene match: 8. The CDR3 reads CASSPLPGGSEAFF. The CDR3 region has the DNA TGCGCCAGCAGCCCGCTCCCAGGGGGTTCTGAAGCTTTCTTT.

This clonotype was picked up many times. This chain uses TRBV7-8 with TRBJ2-7, with TRBD2 matching over 8 bases. CDR3 length equals 14 residues. Germline trimming cut 5 bases from V and 3 bases from J; bases unmatched to any gene: 6. Germline V lookup: CDR1 SGHVS, CDR2 FQNEAQ. CDR3 in DNA: TGTGCCAGCAGCCCAGTTGCGGGGGGCTACGAGCAGTACTTC. This codes for CASSPVAGGYEQYF.

This rearrangement joins TRBV20-1 to TRBJ2-7; 11 bases fit TRBD1. This CDR3 is built from 13 residues. The V gene end was trimmed by 5 bases and the J gene end by 7 bases; junction bases not matched to a gene: 7. CDR1 DFQATT and CDR2 SNEGSKA come from the germline V gene (reference sequence). The CDR3: CSAFGQGASEQYF. The CDR3 DNA sequence: TGCAGTGCTTTCGGACAGGGGGCGTCGGAGCAGTACTTC.

The V call is TRBV6-6, the J call TRBJ1-5, with D unclear. The germline V gene encodes CDR1 MNHNY and CDR2 SVGAGI (reference sequence). The CDR3 is made up of 13 amino acids. The ends were cut back, 6 bases at V and 0 bases at J, with 6 bases in the middle. This chain's CDR3 is CASRHNSNQPQHF. The CDR3 DNA reads as TGTGCCAGCAGACATAATAGCAATCAGCCCCAGCATTTT.

This clonotype was seen only a few times. Here the CDR3 reads CASSVGQGEQYF. The CDR3 nucleotides are TGTGCCAGCAGTGTTGGACAGGGCGAGCAGTACTTC. The V gene is TRBV28, the J gene TRBJ2-7; the match to TRBD1 covers 8 bases. J lost 6 bases, V lost 5 bases, and 3 bases had no gene match. Germline V gene data show CDR1 as MDHEN and CDR2 as SYDVKM. This CDR3 is 12 amino acids long.